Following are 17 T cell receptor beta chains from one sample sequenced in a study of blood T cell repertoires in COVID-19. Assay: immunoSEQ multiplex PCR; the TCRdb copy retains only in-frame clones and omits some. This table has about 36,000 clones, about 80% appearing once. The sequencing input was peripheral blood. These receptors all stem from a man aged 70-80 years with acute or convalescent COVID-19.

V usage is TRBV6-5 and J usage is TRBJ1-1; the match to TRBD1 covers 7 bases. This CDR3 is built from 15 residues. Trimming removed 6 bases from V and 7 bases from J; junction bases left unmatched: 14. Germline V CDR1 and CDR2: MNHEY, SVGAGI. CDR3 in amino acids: CASRVDRNRYGEAFF. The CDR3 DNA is TGTGCCAGCAGGGTGGACAGGAATAGATACGGTGAAGCTTTCTTT.

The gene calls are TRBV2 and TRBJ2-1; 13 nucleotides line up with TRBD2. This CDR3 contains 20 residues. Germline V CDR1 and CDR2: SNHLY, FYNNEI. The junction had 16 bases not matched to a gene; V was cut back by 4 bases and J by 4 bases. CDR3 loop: CASSVPTPTSGGTLYNEQFF. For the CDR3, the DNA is TGTGCCAGCAGTGTACCCACTCCGACTAGCGGGGGGACCCTTTACAATGAGCAGTTCTTC.

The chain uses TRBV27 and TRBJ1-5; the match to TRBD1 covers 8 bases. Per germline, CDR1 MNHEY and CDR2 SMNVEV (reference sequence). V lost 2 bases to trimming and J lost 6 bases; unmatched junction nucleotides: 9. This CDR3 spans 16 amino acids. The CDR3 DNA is TGTGCCAGCAGTTTAAGGGCAGGGGGCTTGCGTCAGCCCCAGCATTTT. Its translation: CASSLRAGGLRQPQHF.

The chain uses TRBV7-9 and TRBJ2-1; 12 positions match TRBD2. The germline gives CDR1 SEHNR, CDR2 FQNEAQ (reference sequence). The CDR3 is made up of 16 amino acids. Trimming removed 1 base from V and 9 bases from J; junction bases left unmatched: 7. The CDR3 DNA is TGTGCCAGCAGCTTAGGTCGGACTAGCGGGGCCCCTGAGCAGTTCTTC. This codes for CASSLGRTSGAPEQFF.

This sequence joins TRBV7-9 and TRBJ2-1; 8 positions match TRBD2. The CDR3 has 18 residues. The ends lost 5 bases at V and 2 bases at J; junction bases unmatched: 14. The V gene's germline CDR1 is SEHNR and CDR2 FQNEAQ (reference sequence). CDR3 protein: CASSPKKPGREAYNEQFF. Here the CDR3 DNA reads TGTGCCAGCAGCCCGAAAAAGCCGGGGCGGGAGGCCTACAATGAGCAGTTCTTC.

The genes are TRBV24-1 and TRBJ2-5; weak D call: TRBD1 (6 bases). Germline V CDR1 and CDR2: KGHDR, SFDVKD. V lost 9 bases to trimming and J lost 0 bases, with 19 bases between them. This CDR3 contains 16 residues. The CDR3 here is CATGETGRWNQETQYF. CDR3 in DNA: TGTGCCACCGGGGAAACAGGGAGATGGAACCAAGAGACCCAGTACTTC.

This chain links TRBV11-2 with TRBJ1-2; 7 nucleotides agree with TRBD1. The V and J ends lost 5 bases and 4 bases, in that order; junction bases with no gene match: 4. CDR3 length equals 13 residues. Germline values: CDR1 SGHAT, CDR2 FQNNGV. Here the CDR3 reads CASSQGQSYGYTF. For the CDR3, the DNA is TGTGCCAGCAGCCAGGGACAGTCCTATGGCTACACCTTC.

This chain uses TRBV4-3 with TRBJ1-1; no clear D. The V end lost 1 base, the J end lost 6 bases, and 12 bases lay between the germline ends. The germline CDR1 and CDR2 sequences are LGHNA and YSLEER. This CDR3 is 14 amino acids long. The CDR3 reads CASSQGRRGSEAFF. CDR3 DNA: TGCGCCAGCAGCCAAGGACGGCGGGGTTCTGAAGCTTTCTTT.

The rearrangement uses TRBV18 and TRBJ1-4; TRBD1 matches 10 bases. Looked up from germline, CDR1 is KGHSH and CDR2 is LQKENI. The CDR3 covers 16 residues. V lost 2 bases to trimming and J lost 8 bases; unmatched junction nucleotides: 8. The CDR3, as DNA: TGTGCCAGCTCACCAGACCGACAGGGGGCGCGAGAAAAACTGTTTTTT. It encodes CASSPDRQGAREKLFF.

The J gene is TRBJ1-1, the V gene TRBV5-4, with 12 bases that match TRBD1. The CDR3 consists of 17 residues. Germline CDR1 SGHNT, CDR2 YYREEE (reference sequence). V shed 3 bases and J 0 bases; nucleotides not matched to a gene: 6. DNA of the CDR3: TGTGCCAGCAGCTATGGGACAGGGGGCACTATGAACACTGAAGCTTTCTTT. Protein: CASSYGTGGTMNTEAFF.

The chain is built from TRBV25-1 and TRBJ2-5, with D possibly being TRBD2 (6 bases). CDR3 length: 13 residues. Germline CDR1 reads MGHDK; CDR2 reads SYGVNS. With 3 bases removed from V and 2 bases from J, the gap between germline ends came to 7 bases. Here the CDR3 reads CASSDGGQETQYF. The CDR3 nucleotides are TGTGCCAGCAGTGACGGGGGACAAGAGACCCAGTACTTC. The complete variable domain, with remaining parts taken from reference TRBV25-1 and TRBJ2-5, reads EADIYQTPRYLVIGTGKKITLECSQTMGHDKMYWYQQDPGMELHLIHYSYGVNSTEKGDLSSESTVSRIRTEHFPLTLESARPSHTSQYLCASSDGGQETQYFGPGTRLLVL.

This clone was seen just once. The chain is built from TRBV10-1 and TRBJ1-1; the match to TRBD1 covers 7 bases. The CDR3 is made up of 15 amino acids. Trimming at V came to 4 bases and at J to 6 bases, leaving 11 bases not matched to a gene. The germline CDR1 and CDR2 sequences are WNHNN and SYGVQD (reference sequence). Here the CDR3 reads CASSVVGGVTSEAFF. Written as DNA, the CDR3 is TGCGCCAGCAGTGTCGTAGGGGGCGTAACCTCTGAAGCTTTCTTT.

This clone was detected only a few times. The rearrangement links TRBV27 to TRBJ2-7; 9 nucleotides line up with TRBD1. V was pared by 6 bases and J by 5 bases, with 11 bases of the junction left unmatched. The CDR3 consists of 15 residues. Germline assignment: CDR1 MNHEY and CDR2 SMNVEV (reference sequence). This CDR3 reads CASRRSGTGRHEQYF. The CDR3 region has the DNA TGTGCCAGCAGGAGGTCCGGGACAGGGCGCCACGAGCAGTACTTC.

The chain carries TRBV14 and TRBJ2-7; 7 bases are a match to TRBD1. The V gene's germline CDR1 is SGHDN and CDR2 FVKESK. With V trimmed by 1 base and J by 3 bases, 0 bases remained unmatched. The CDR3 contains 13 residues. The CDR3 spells CASSQGQGYEQYF. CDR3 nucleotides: TGTGCCAGCAGCCAAGGACAGGGCTACGAGCAGTACTTC.

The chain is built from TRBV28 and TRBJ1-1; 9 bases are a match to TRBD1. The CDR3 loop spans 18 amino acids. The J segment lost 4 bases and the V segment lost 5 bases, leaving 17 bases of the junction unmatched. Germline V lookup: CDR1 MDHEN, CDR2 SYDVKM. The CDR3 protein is CASSAPGTGFVQSTEAFF. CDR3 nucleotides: TGTGCCAGCAGTGCACCCGGGACAGGGTTCGTCCAGAGCACTGAAGCTTTCTTT.

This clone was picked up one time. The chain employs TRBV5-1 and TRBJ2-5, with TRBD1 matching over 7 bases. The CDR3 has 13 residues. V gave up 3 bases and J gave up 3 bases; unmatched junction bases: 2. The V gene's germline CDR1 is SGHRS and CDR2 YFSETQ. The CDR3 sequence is CASSWGTEETQYF. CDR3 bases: TGCGCCAGCAGCTGGGGGACAGAAGAGACCCAGTACTTC.

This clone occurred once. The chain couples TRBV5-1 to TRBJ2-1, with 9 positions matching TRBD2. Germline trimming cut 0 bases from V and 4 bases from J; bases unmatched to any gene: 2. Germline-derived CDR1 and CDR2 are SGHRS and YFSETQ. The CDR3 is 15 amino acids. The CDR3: CASSLDAGGYNEQFF. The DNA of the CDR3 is TGCGCCAGCAGCTTGGATGCGGGAGGGTACAATGAGCAGTTCTTC.